This T cell receptor beta chain was sequenced during a study of cytomegalovirus exposure and HLA in healthy donors (dated by TCRdb to about 2017). The study in broad terms: An earlier analysis of 587 of the donors reported 250 to 350 Gb of sequence data and roughly 120 million unique TCR beta sequences obtained from 180 million or so T cells. About 300 gigabases of sequencing data and approximately 92 million unique TCR sequences made up an early release that covered nearly 650 HLA-typed donors. Among the roughly 410 genotyped donors, roughly 80% belonged to the genetic ancestry cluster associated with self-reported Caucasian donors. The aim of the study was to test whether cataloging public T cell receptors could identify signatures of past pathogen exposure. The T cell repertoires of several hundred subjects were profiled by immunosequencing and related to cytomegalovirus serostatus. In addition to the first cohort of around 670 subjects, a separate validation cohort of some 120 different subjects was used. The study combined high-throughput TCR immunosequencing, statistical association of individual TCRs with disease status, and machine learning to predict cytomegalovirus infection status. To study patterns of TCR occurrence, a later analysis re-analyzed previously published TCR beta repertoires from 650 to 750 donors and added high-resolution HLA genotyping. Rather than drawing on any new phenotypic data, the later analysis identified candidate immune exposures from TCR beta sequences and the way those sequences occurred across donors. An earlier analysis of approximately 500 of the donors applied high-throughput TCR beta sequencing to assess whether each TCR beta V gene segment acted as functional or pseudogenic. Donor age, sex, ethnicity and CMV serostatus were compiled together with the repertoire data. In a later genetic analysis, genome-wide SNP genotypes for about three fifths of the roughly 670 donors were used, and that subset was treated as a discovery cohort. Every repertoire in the discovery cohort had been generated on one and the same sequencing platform. Both class I and class II loci were covered by HLA typing, at four-digit resolution. The number of donors typed differed by locus, with about 629-630 for A, B, C, DRB1 and DQB1, roughly 520 for DQA1, nearly 610 for DPA1, and over 400 for DPB1. Roughly five DR-DQ haplotypes were handled as single units for association and clustering because linkage in the cohort was strong. Across roughly 420 genotyped donors of the cohort, an average of 235,054 unique TCR beta nucleotide sequences per donor were sequenced, and 15% to 20% of those sequences were non-productive.

Libraries were constructed by the immunoSEQ multiplex PCR assay. The multiplex PCR relied on a mix of 60 forward primers for TCR Vbeta segments and 13 reverse primers for TCR Jbeta segments. The CDR3 region of rearranged TCR beta genes was amplified from genomic DNA with a multiplex PCR assay. The Illumina HiSeq System was used to sequence the amplified TCR beta libraries as 87-base-pair reads. Per the source publication's procedure: A later analysis counted approximately 84 million unique TCR beta chains across the 500 to 850 repertoires, and some 12 million of these chains were shared by at least two donors. To remove PCR and sequencing errors, raw reads were error-corrected and collapsed into unique sequences using a nearest-neighbor algorithm that merged closely related sequences. CDR3 sequences were aligned to IMGT reference sequences to assign V, D and J gene segments. For a sequence to be retained, a match of at least six nucleotides to both a V gene segment and a J gene segment was required. Rearrangements were called productive when the CDR3 lacked stop codons and stayed in frame with V and J; all others were non-productive. Following IMGT convention, CDR3 was defined as the stretch from the second conserved V-encoded cysteine to the conserved J-encoded phenylalanine. The earlier analysis of fewer than 750 of the donors excluded sequences that lacked an unambiguous match to a single V gene segment. In an earlier analysis of 500 to 750 of the donors, V segments were called functional above 56.7% productive rearrangements and were called segregating when the between-donor standard deviation exceeded 5%. To diagnose cytomegalovirus status from the catalog of TCR beta chain sequences, a statistical classification framework was built. In a later analysis, TCR nucleotide sequences were compared against IMGT/GENE-DB human TR gene sequences so that V and J genes could be assigned. In a later analysis, CDR3 sequences and most-parsimonious VDJ recombination scenarios were assigned using the TCRdist pipeline. In a later analysis, each TCR beta chain was defined by its CDR3 amino acid sequence together with its V-gene family, and reads without a unique V-gene family were excluded. In a later analysis, around 600 highly shared, low-generation-probability nucleotide sequences were removed to address suspected cross-contamination and a sequencing artifact. A later analysis calculated a clonal expansion index for each public chain from normalized within-repertoire ranks of inferred template counts. In a later analysis, generation probabilities were computed with a VDJ recombination model fitted to out-of-frame rearrangements, and the resulting probabilities were checked against IGoR. In a later analysis, TCR-TCR, TCR-HLA and TCR-CMV co-occurrence was scored with hypergeometric tests, and a repertoire-size bias correction was applied to TCR pairs. False discovery rates were estimated in a later analysis by permuting HLA or CMV assignments 20 times. In a later analysis, co-occurring TCRs were grouped using DBSCAN, and TCRdist sequence similarity was added for clustering within HLA-allele-positive subsets. Repertoires with fewer than 30,000 or more than 120,000 public chains were left out of co-occurrence clustering, as were five repertoires with anomalous nucleotide sharing. TCRdb re-hosts the immuneACCESS table, in-frame sequences only. Its copies lack some clones; in the studies checked, an unresolved V gene accounts for under half of them, and the cause for the rest is not known. That table furnishes V, J and clone size, whereas the DNA furnished D and trimming. The sample has about 140,000 clones on record, over 60% of them singletons. The ten largest clones take up 1.7% of the sample.

V loses 4 bases, J loses 4 bases, and the germline ends lie 14 bases apart. Based on the germline V gene, the CDR1 and CDR2 sequences are SGHDT and YYEEEE. The cysteine opens and the phenylalanine closes a CDR3 of 14 amino acids. CDR3 DNA only is kept here, 42 bases in frame from base 1. On the study overall, not on this receptor specifically: The classifier was reported to diagnose cytomegalovirus status with high specificity and sensitivity in both the original cohort and the validation cohort. While some public TCRs were present in many individuals, most TCR sequences turned up only very rarely across donors. Only TCR beta chains were sequenced in this cohort, and the absence of alpha or paired-chain data limited detectable features. Some IMGT-functional V segments, including TRBV6-2 and TRBV6-3, could not be distinguished by the 87-base-pair reads and were therefore excluded. In vitro tests confirmed that a few of the cytomegalovirus-associated TCR beta chains recognize cytomegalovirus antigens. A later analysis associated around 16,000 TCR beta sequences with specific HLA alleles at a false discovery rate of 0.05. For the cohort, immune exposure information was limited to CMV serostatus. A later analysis found that TCR association rates varied across HLA loci, with DRB1 alleles showing the most associated TCRs and HLA-C alleles the fewest. Broadly in line with IMGT annotations, most TCR beta V segments showed up in productive rearrangements about 90% or about 30% of the time in an earlier analysis of 450 to 600 of the donors. The sequencing pipeline was judged likely to have produced a cluster of highly shared sequence variants as a technical artifact. When HLA alleles, especially DR and DQ, strongly co-occurred, attributing TCR associations to individual alleles was difficult. A later genetic analysis associated a missense DCLRE1C variant with V-gene and J-gene trimming of TCR beta chains, and an independent cohort replicated the association. It was suggested by the authors that the approach could potentially be generalized to other disease states and immunological phenotypes. Because HLA typing was unavailable for some donors at each locus, only the typed subset was used in association tests. The earlier analysis of about 600 of the donors excluded over 15 rarely observed V segments, including chromosome 9 orphons, because counts were too low. Linkage disequilibrium might explain the correlated functional status among segregating V segments, but an unknown experimental factor could not be ruled out. According to a later analysis, most CMV-associated TCR beta chains appeared to be HLA-restricted, and the HLA associations seemed to be driven largely by CMV exposure. A further reported finding was that TCR beta sequences accurately predicted the HLA-A and HLA-B alleles for most subjects in the first cohort. Compared with the roughly 670-donor mean, donors in an Asian-associated ancestry cluster had fewer N-insertions in productive TCRs, according to a later genetic analysis. Roughly uniform sequencing depth across donors was assumed in presence/absence analyses, although this assumption may not hold. In the study, about 150 TCR beta chains were listed as associated with cytomegalovirus. In a later analysis, HLA-associated TCR beta chains were found to be more clonally expanded and to have lower generation probabilities than equally common non-associated chains. Several of the top co-occurrence clusters appeared to be linked to parvovirus B19, influenza, CMV and Epstein-Barr virus, according to a later analysis.

As regards this clone: Its recognized antigen is unknown. Nothing much larger sits one base from this clone, and base qualities are not available.

The cohort was made up of 650 to 700 healthy bone marrow donors. At the time of sampling, every cohort member was nominally healthy, though immune exposures that went unrecorded were likely present. The donor was CMV seronegative and was included in the group of a few hundred seronegative cohort members. Every donor gave a peripheral blood sample, and the peripheral blood mononuclear cells from that sample were used for TCR beta sequencing. Genomic DNA extraction from the blood cell samples was performed with the Qiagen DNeasy Blood Extraction Kit. Input material: PBMCs. This receptor chain uses TRBV5-6 and TRBJ1-1; TRBD1 is a possible D gene, resting on 6 matching bases. This clonotype originated in a woman in her 30s in good health and CMV-seronegative. The CDR3 region has the sequence CASSLWTDGTEAFF. Read as DNA, the sequence is TGTGCCAGCAGCCTTTGGACAGACGGCACTGAAGCTTTCTTT.